This T cell receptor beta chain was sequenced during a study of cytomegalovirus exposure and HLA in healthy donors. This CDR3 has 17 amino acids. Germline CDR1 is MGHRA and CDR2 is YSYEKL. The V gene end was trimmed by 0 bases and the J gene end by 2 bases; junction bases not matched to a gene: 8. Sequenced by immunoSEQ multiplex PCR; TCRdb stores in-frame clones only, minus some. This sample carries more than 250,000 clones, 75% to 90% of them seen once, and the ten largest clones take roughly 0.8%. The receptor was isolated from a woman aged 18-30 years in good health and CMV-seronegative. The gene calls are TRBV4-1 and TRBJ2-3, with 7 bases that match TRBD2. The sample was PBMCs. CDR3 sequence: CASSQDILAEDTDTQYF. The CDR3, as DNA: TGCGCCAGCAGCCAAGATATCCTAGCGGAGGACACAGATACGCAGTATTTT.